One and the same sample provided the 16 T cell receptor beta chains below, sequenced in a study of CD8+ T cells in alopecia areata. Reverse transcribed after extraction, RNA yielded cDNA as the sequencing template. Sequencing used immunoSEQ multiplex PCR; TCRdb keeps in-frame clones, though not all of them. Of 150,000 to 200,000 clones in the sample, 55% were seen once. Material: CD4+ T cells sorted from blood. The receptors were gathered from a human donor in good health.

This rearrangement joins TRBV6-5 to TRBJ1-2; 9 nucleotides line up with TRBD1. The ends lost 6 bases at V and 7 bases at J; junction bases unmatched: 6. Germline V CDR1 and CDR2: MNHEY, SVGAGI. The CDR3 is 13 amino acids. The CDR3 DNA reads TGTGCCAGCAGCCACGACAGGGGGAGTGGCTACACCTTC. It is translated as CASSHDRGSGYTF.

The V call is TRBV11-2, the J call TRBJ2-7, with no clear D. This CDR3 contains 13 residues. Germline lookup yields CDR1 SGHAT and CDR2 FQNNGV. The V end lost 5 bases, the J end lost 1 base, and 9 bases lay between the germline ends. CDR3 DNA sequence: TGTGCCAGCAGCCGAGACCCATCCTACGAGCAGTACTTC. Translated: CASSRDPSYEQYF.

V is TRBV5-1 and J is TRBJ2-1; TRBD2 aligns across 8 bases. The CDR3 runs to 16 residues. The trim removed 4 bases at V and 3 bases at J, leaving 9 bases unmatched. Germline V CDR1 and CDR2: SGHRS, YFSETQ. The CDR3 bases are TGCGCCAGCAGCCGGGAGGGGGGAACCAACTACAATGAGCAGTTCTTC. Its translation: CASSREGGTNYNEQFF.

This clone was seen only a few times. The chain has TRBV7-9 and TRBJ1-4; D not certain. V was shortened by 5 bases and J by 2 bases, with 12 bases between the two germline ends. Germline V gene data show CDR1 as SEHNR and CDR2 as FQNEAQ (reference sequence). This CDR3 spans 15 amino acids. CDR3 DNA: TGTGCCAGCAGCACCGAAGGGCGTACTAATGAAAAACTGTTTTTT. It is translated as CASSTEGRTNEKLFF.

V and J are TRBV2 and TRBJ2-5, with TRBD2 matching 7 bases. CDR1 is SNHLY, CDR2 FYNNEI, per germline. After removal of 9 bases from V and 4 bases from J, the junction contained 5 bases not matched to a gene. The CDR3 runs to 12 residues. CDR3 residues: CASRLAGETQYF. The CDR3 DNA is TGTGCCAGTAGACTAGCCGGAGAGACCCAGTACTTC.

This chain joins TRBV5-1 and TRBJ2-2, with no clear D. The CDR3 is made up of 13 amino acids. Germline V gene sequence: CDR1 SGHRS, CDR2 YFSETQ. Trimming removed 2 bases at V and 5 bases at J, with 7 bases between. CDR3 sequence: CASSFKGTGELFF. The DNA for the CDR3 is TGCGCCAGCAGCTTCAAAGGTACCGGGGAGCTGTTTTTT.

The rearrangement joins TRBV5-1 to TRBJ2-7; D not resolved. This CDR3 comprises 14 residues. V dropped 0 bases and J dropped 2 bases, with 9 bases sitting between them. Germline V gene sequence: CDR1 SGHRS, CDR2 YFSETQ. As DNA, the CDR3 is TGCGCCAGCAGCTTGGAATCAGATACCTACGAGCAGTACTTC. Encoded protein: CASSLESDTYEQYF.

By share of the sample, this clone is large. The chain employs TRBV6-1 and TRBJ1-1; TRBD1 matches 7 bases. CDR1 MNHNS and CDR2 SASEGT come from the germline V gene. Trimming cost V 6 bases and J 4 bases; bases outside gene matches: 5. The length of the CDR3 is 13 residues. In DNA, the CDR3 is TGTGCCAGCAGATATCAGGGGGGCACTGAAGCTTTCTTT. Translated, it gives CASRYQGGTEAFF.

The gene calls are TRBV7-2 and TRBJ1-1; D call uncertain. The CDR3 is 14 residues long. V lost 3 bases and J lost 2, with 10 bases in between. Germline lookup yields CDR1 SGHTA and CDR2 FQGNSA. This CDR3 reads CASSFRGGNTEAFF. The CDR3 nucleotides read TGTGCCAGCAGCTTTCGGGGAGGCAACACTGAAGCTTTCTTT.

This clone came up a few times. This chain uses TRBV29-1 with TRBJ2-1; no definite D call. Germline assignment: CDR1 SQVTM and CDR2 ANQGSEA. The CDR3 is 13 amino acids. Trimming left V 5 bases short and J 1 base short, with 9 bases between. The CDR3 sequence: CSVRGRSYNEQFF. Here the CDR3 DNA reads TGCAGCGTTCGAGGTCGGTCCTACAATGAGCAGTTCTTC.

This rearrangement joins TRBV6-1 to TRBJ2-5; D is possibly TRBD2 (5 bases). V dropped 1 base and J dropped 5 bases, with 8 bases sitting between them. This CDR3 has 13 residues. Germline assignment: CDR1 MNHNS and CDR2 SASEGT. Here the CDR3 reads CASSEVGMETQYF. The CDR3 DNA reads as TGTGCCAGCAGTGAAGTCGGGATGGAGACCCAGTACTTC.

V gene TRBV29-1 combines with J gene TRBJ2-5; TRBD2 aligns across 12 bases. Germline V gene lookup returns CDR1 SQVTM and CDR2 ANQGSEA. V was clipped by 6 bases and J by 5 bases; unmatched bases: 10. This CDR3 has 15 amino acids. In nucleotides, the CDR3 is TGCAGCGTCCGAGCCCTAGCGGGAGGGCGGGAGACCCAGTACTTC. Translated: CSVRALAGGRETQYF.

The V gene is TRBV4-1, the J gene TRBJ2-2; D gene uncertain. V lost 3 bases and J lost 5, with 10 bases in between. Germline V gene sequence: CDR1 MGHRA, CDR2 YSYEKL. The CDR3 consists of 14 residues. The DNA for the CDR3 is TGCGCCAGCAGCCAGCTCTCTGGGACCGGGGAGCTGTTTTTT. Its translation: CASSQLSGTGELFF.

The chain carries TRBV29-1 and TRBJ1-1; perhaps TRBD1 as D (5 bases). CDR3 length: 13 residues. Trimming left V 6 bases short and J 4 bases short, with 15 bases between. Germline V gene sequence: CDR1 SQVTM, CDR2 ANQGSEA. The CDR3 DNA follows: TGCAGCGTGCGGCTGCAGGGTGGCACTGAAGCTTTCTTT. The encoded protein is CSVRLQGGTEAFF.

J is TRBJ1-1 and V is TRBV29-1, with D hard to call. V lost 0 bases and J 1 base, leaving 6 bases between the germline ends. Per the germline V gene, CDR1 is SQVTM and CDR2 is ANQGSEA. The CDR3 contains 13 residues. CDR3 region: CSVEDGRNTEAFF. In nucleotides, the CDR3 is TGCAGCGTTGAAGATGGTCGGAACACTGAAGCTTTCTTT.

The rearrangement links TRBV25-1 to TRBJ1-4, with D perhaps TRBD1 (6 bases). The germline V gene encodes CDR1 MGHDK and CDR2 SYGVNS. The ends were cut back, 7 bases at V and 7 bases at J, with 16 bases in the middle. The CDR3 is 14 residues long. The CDR3 reads CASTPGGHGEKLFF. The CDR3 region has the DNA TGTGCCAGCACCCCCGGGGGCCATGGTGAAAAACTGTTTTTT.